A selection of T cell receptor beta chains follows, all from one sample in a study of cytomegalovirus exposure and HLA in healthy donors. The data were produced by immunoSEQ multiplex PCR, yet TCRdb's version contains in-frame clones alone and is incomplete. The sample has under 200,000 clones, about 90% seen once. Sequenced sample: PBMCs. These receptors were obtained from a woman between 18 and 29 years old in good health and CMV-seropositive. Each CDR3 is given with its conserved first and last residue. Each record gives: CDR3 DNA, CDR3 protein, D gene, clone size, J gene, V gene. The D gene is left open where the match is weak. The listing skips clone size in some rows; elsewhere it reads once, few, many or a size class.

CDR3 DNA: TGCGCCAGCAGCCGAGAATCCGGGACAGCCAGTAAGGGCTACACCTTC
CDR3 protein: CASSRESGTASKGYTF
D gene: TRBD1
clone size: many
J gene: TRBJ1-2
V gene: TRBV4-3

CDR3 DNA: TGCGCCAGCAGCTTGGACAGGGCTGGGGACATTCAGTACTTC
CDR3 protein: CASSLDRAGDIQYF
D gene: .
clone size: once
J gene: TRBJ2-4
V gene: TRBV5-1

CDR3 DNA: TGTGCTAGTGGTTTGTCCCACGGGGAGCTGTTTTTT
CDR3 protein: CASGLSHGELFF
D gene: .
clone size: .
J gene: TRBJ2-2
V gene: TRBV12-5

CDR3 DNA: TGTGCCAGCAGTGATGACAGGGTGGGGGAGCAGTACTTC
CDR3 protein: CASSDDRVGEQYF
D gene: TRBD1
clone size: .
J gene: TRBJ2-7
V gene: TRBV25-1

CDR3 DNA: TGTGTGGCTTCGAGGGAGCTGTTTTTT
CDR3 protein: CVASRELFF
D gene: .
clone size: .
J gene: TRBJ2-2
V gene: TRBV5-6

CDR3 DNA: TGTGCCAGCAGCCTCCGGGGGATTCTCCCTCTAGCAAATGAGCAGTTCTTC
CDR3 protein: CASSLRGILPLANEQFF
D gene: .
clone size: .
J gene: TRBJ2-1
V gene: TRBV4-2

CDR3 DNA: TGTGCCAGCAGCCTCCGGGGATGTACAGCGTTCAACACCGGGGAGCTGTTTTTT
CDR3 protein: CASSLRGCTAFNTGELFF
D gene: .
clone size: .
J gene: TRBJ2-2
V gene: TRBV7-4

CDR3 DNA: TGTGCCAGCAGTGAATATTCTAATCTGGAGAAGCAGTACTTC
CDR3 protein: CASSEYSNLEKQYF
D gene: .
clone size: .
J gene: TRBJ2-7
V gene: TRBV25-1

CDR3 DNA: TGTGCCAGCACCCTAACCAGGGGACCCCTAGCCACTGAAGCTTTCTTT
CDR3 protein: CASTLTRGPLATEAFF
D gene: .
clone size: .
J gene: TRBJ1-1
V gene: TRBV2

CDR3 DNA: TGTGCCAGCAGCTTAACAGAAAACACTGAAGCTTTCTTT
CDR3 protein: CASSLTENTEAFF
D gene: .
clone size: .
J gene: TRBJ1-1
V gene: TRBV7-6

CDR3 DNA: TGTGCCAGCAGACGGGGGGCAAACTATGGCTACACCTTC
CDR3 protein: CASRRGANYGYTF
D gene: .
clone size: .
J gene: TRBJ1-2
V gene: TRBV6-4